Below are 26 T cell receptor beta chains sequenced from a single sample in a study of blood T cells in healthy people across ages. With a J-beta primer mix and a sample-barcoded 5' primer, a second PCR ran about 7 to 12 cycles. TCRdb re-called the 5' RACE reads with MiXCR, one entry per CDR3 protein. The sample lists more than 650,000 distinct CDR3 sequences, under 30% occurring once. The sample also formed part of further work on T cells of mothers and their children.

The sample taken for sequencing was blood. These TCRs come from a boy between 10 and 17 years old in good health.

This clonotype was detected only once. CDR3 nucleotide sequence: TGTGCCAGCAGTGAGGGGGGCTTAAGTCAGCCCCAGCATTTT. It translates to CASSEGGLSQPQHF. This rearrangement joins TRBV12-3 or TRBV12-4 to TRBJ1-5; weak D call: TRBD1 (6 bases). The CDR3 consists of 14 residues. V shed 5 bases and J shed 6 bases, with 14 bases lying between them.

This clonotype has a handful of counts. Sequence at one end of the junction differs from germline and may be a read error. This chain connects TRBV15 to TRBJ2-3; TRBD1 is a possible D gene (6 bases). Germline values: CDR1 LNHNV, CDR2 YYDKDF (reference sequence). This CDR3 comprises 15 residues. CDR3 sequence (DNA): TGTGCCACCCGCAGAACAGGGCCTAGCACAGATACGCAGTACTTT. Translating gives CATRRTGPSTDTQYF.

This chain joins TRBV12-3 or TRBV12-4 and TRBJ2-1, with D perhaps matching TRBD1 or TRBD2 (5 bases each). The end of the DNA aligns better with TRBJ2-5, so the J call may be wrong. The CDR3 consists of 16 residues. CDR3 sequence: CASSFPSGPRFGTQYF. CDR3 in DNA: TGTGCCAGCAGTTTCCCCTCGGGACCGCGCTTCGGGACCCAGTACTTC.

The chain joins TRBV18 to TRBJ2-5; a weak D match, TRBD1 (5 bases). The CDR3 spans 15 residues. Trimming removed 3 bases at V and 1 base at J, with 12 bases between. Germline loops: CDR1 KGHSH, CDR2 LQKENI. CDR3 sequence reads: CASSPPGQGQETQYF. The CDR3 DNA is TGTGCCAGCTCACCCCCCGGGCAGGGCCAAGAGACCCAGTACTTC.

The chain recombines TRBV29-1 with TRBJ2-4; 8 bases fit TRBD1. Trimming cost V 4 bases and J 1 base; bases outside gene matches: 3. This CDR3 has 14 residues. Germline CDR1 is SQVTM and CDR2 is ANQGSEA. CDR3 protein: CSVVRGQAKNIQYF. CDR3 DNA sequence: TGCAGCGTTGTCAGGGGGCAGGCCAAAAACATTCAGTACTTC.

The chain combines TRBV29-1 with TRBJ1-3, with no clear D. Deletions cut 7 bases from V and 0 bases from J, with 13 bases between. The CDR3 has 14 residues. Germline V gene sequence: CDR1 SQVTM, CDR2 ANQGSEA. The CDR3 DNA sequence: TGCAGCGCCCGTCGCGCGAACTCTGGAAACACCATATATTTT. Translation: CSARRANSGNTIYF.

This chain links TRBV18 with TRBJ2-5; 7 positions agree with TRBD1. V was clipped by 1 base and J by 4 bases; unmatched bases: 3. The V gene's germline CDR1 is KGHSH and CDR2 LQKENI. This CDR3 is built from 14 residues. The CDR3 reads CASSPLPGGETQYF. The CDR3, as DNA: TGTGCCAGCTCACCACTCCCAGGGGGAGAGACCCAGTACTTC.

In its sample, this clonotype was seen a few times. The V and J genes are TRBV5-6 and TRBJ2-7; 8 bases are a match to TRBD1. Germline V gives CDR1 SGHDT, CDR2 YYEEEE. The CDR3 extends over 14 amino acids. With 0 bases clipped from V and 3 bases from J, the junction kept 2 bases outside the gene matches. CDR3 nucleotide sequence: TGTGCCAGCAGCTTGGAGGGACAGGACTACGAGCAGTACTTC. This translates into CASSLEGQDYEQYF.

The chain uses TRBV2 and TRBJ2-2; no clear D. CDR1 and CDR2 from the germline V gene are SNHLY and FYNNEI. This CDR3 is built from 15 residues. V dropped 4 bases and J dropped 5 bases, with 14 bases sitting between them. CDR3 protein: CASSVTAGETGELFF. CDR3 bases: TGTGCCAGCAGTGTAACGGCTGGAGAAACCGGGGAGCTGTTTTTT.

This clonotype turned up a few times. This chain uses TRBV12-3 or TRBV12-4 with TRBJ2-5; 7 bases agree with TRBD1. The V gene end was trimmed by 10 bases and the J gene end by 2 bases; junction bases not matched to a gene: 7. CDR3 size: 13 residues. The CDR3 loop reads CATRTGKQETQYF. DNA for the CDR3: TGTGCCACGAGGACAGGAAAACAAGAGACCCAGTACTTC.

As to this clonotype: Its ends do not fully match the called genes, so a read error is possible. This chain's CDR3 is CSGQGGPEALF. Written as DNA, the CDR3 is TGCAGTGGACAGGGAGGTCCTGAAGCTCTCTTT. The chain is built from TRBV29-1 and TRBJ1-1; TRBD1 agrees at 8 bases. This CDR3 is built from 11 residues. Germline CDR1 and CDR2: SQVTM and ANQGSEA.

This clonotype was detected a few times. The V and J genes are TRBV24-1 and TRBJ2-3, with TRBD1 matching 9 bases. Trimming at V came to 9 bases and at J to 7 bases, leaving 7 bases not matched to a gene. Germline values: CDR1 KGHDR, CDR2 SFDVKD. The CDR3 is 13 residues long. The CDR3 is CATRDRDTNTQYF. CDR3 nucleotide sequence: TGTGCCACCCGGGACAGGGACACCAATACGCAGTATTTT.

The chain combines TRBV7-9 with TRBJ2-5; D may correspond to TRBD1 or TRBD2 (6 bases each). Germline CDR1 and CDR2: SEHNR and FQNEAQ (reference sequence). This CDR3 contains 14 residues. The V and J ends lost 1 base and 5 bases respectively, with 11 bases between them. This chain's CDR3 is CASSLGGGKETQYF. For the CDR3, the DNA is TGTGCCAGCAGCTTAGGAGGGGGGAAGGAGACCCAGTACTTC. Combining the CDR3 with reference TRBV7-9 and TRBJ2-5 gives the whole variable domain DTGVSQNPRHKITKRGQNVTFRCDPISEHNRLYWYRQTLGQGPEFLTYFQNEAQLEKSRLLSDRFSAERPKGSFSTLEIQRTEQGDSAMYLCASSLGGGKETQYFGPGTRLLVL.

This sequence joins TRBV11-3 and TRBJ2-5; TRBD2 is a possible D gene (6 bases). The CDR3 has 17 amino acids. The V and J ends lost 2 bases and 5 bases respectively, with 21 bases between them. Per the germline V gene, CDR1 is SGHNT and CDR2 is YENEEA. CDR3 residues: CASSLHSRQGGMETQYF. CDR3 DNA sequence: TGTGCCAGCAGCTTACACTCCCGGCAGGGAGGAATGGAGACCCAGTACTTC.

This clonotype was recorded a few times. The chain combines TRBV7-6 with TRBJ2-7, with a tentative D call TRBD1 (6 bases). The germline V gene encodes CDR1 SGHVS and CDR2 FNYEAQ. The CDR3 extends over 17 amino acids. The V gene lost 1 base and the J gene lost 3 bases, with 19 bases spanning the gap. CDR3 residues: CASSLGGGQTGIYEQYF. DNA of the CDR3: TGTGCCAGCAGCTTAGGCGGAGGACAGACCGGTATCTACGAGCAGTACTTC.

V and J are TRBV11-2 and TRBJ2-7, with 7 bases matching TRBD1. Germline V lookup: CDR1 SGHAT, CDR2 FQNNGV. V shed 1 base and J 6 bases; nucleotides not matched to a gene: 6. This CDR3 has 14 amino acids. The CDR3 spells CASSLVTGFLEQYF. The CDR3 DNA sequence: TGTGCCAGCAGCTTAGTGACAGGGTTCCTCGAGCAGTACTTC.

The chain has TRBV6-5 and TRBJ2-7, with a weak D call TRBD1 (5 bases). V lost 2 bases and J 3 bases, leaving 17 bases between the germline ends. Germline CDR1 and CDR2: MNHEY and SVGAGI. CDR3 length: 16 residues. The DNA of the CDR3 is TGTGCCAGCAGTTACAGGCAGGGAAAGGGGCGCTACGAGCAGTACTTC. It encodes CASSYRQGKGRYEQYF.

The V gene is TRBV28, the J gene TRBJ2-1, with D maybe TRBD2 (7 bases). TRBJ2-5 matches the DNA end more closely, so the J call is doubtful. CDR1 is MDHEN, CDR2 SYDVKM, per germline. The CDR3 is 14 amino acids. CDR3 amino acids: CASSPGGRGSTQYF. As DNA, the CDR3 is TGTGCCAGCAGCCCCGGGGGGCGGGGGTCGACCCAGTACTTC.

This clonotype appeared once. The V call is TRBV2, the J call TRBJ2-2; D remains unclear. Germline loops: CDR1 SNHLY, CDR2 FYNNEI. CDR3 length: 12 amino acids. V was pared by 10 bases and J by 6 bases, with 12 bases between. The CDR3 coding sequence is TGTGCCACCAGAGCCGGTGCCGGGGAGCTGTTTTTT. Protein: CATRAGAGELFF.

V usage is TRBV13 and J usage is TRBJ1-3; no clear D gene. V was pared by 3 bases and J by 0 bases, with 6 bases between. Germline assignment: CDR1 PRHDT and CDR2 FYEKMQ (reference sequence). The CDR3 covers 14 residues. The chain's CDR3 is CASSLEISGNTIYF. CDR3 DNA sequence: TGTGCCAGCAGCTTGGAAATCTCTGGAAACACCATATATTTT.

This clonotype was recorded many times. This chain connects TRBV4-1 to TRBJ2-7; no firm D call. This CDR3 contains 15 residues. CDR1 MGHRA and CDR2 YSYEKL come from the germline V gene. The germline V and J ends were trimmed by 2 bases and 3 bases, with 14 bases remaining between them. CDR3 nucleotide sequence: TGCGCCAGCAGCCAACGCACTACCTCCGGCTACGAGCAGTACTTC. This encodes CASSQRTTSGYEQYF.

For the CDR3, the DNA is TGCGCCAGCAGTGACAGGCTTTTGGACAATGAGCAGTTCTTC. It specifies CASSDRLLDNEQFF. This chain connects TRBV10-1 to TRBJ2-1; D not resolved. The CDR3 spans 14 residues. Germline CDR1 reads WNHNN; CDR2 reads SYGVQD (reference sequence). The V end lost 3 bases, the J end lost 5 bases, and 11 bases lay between the germline ends.

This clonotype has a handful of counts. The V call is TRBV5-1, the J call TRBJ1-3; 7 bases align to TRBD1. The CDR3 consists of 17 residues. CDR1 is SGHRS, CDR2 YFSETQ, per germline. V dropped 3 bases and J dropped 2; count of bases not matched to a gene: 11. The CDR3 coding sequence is TGCGCCAGCAGCTCCCAGACAGGGCCCAAAACTGGAAACACCATATATTTT. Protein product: CASSSQTGPKTGNTIYF.

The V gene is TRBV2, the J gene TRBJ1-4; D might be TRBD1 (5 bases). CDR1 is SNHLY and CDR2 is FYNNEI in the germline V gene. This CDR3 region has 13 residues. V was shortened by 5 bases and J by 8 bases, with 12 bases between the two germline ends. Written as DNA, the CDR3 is TGTGCCAGCAGTAGCCAGGGAAACGAAAAACTGTTTTTT. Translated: CASSSQGNEKLFF.

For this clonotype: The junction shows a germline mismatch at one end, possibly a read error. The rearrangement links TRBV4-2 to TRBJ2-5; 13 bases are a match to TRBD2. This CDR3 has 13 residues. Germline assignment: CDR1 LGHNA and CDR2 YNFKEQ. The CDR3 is CASSLGTSGTQCF. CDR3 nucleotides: TGTGCCAGCAGCCTCGGGACTAGCGGGACCCAGTGCTTC.

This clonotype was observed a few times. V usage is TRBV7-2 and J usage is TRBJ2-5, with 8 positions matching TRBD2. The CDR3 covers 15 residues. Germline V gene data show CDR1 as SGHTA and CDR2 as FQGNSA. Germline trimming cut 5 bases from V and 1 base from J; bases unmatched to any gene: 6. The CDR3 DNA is TGTGCCAGCAGCATGAGCGGGGGTCTCCAAGAGACCCAGTACTTC. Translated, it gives CASSMSGGLQETQYF.